This TCR beta chain was recorded in a study of Graves' ophthalmopathy and Graves' hyperthyroidism. Study-wide results and limits: In separating ophthalmopathy from stable hyperthyroidism, a 13-signature model achieved 85% to 90% sensitivity and 81.08% specificity. Blood also contained most of the expanded thyroid clonotypes above 0.001 frequency.

Using RNA transcripts, the TCR beta CDR3 regions were amplified. First-round RT-PCR used HTBI primers; second-round multiplex PCR followed. Each CDR3 protein is one row after TCRdb ran MiXCR on the multiplex PCR reads. The sample has about 400,000 distinct CDR3 sequences, around 16% seen once; the top ten hold roughly 1.5%. Ophthalmopathy donors were characterized by moderate-to-severe activity, CAS of at least 3, NOSPECS of at least 4, and duration under 3 months. Diagnosis was based on clinical symptoms, serum thyroxine, TRAb, thyroid ultrasound and orbital computed tomography. The sample holds many counts of this clonotype. Its matching antigen is unknown. This clonotype was obtained from a young woman with Graves' ophthalmopathy. Sequencing input: peripheral blood.

For the CDR3, the DNA is TGCAGCGCACAGGGGACCTACACTGAAGCTTTCTTT. Translating gives CSAQGTYTEAFF. The V call is TRBV29-1, the J call TRBJ1-1, with 7 bases that match TRBD1. Germline CDR1 and CDR2: SQVTM and ANQGSEA. The ends lost 7 bases at V and 3 bases at J; junction bases unmatched: 5. CDR3 length: 12 amino acids.